The entry that follows covers one T cell receptor (beta chain) sequence. Its antigen is undetermined. Germline V lookup: CDR1 SNHLY, CDR2 FYNNEI. The CDR3 is 12 amino acids. V shed 7 bases and J shed 4 bases, with 10 bases lying between them. This sample is drawn from a study of cytomegalovirus exposure and HLA in healthy donors. Study information: An early release of data contained approximately 85 million unique TCRs, which came from HLA-typed donors.

Both 60 Vbeta primers and 13 Jbeta primers went into the PCR. Libraries were prepared by immunoSEQ multiplex PCR; TCRdb keeps only in-frame clonotypes and omits some of them. Of 190,000 or so clones in the sample, about four fifths are singletons; the top ten hold roughly 1.5%. Broader study findings: HLA restriction was apparent for most CMV-associated TCR beta chains in a later analysis.

The chain combines TRBV2 with TRBJ1-2; D possibly corresponds to TRBD1 (6 bases). Sequencing was carried out using PBMCs. The sequence was obtained from a girl under 18 in good health and CMV-seropositive. DNA for the CDR3: TGTGCCAGCAAGGGGGAATTCTATGGCTACACCTTC. This translates into CASKGEFYGYTF.